These 13 T cell receptor beta chains share one sample of origin, sequenced in a study of cytomegalovirus exposure and HLA in healthy donors. This table comes from immunoSEQ multiplex PCR, and its TCRdb copy is limited to in-frame clones, with some not included. Of about 200,000 clones listed, less than 85% are singletons. The sequenced material came from PBMCs. The receptors here all came from a woman in her late teens or twenties in good health and CMV-seronegative.

This clone was seen a few times. The rearrangement links TRBV6-6 to TRBJ2-7; a weak D match, TRBD2 (5 bases). The CDR3 has 16 amino acids. CDR1 is MNHNY and CDR2 is SVGAGI in the germline V gene (reference sequence). Trimming removed 6 bases at V and 2 bases at J, with 20 bases between. The CDR3 DNA follows: TGTGCCAGCAGGTACGACGGGCCACGGGGTGCCTACGAGCAGTACTTC. This encodes CASRYDGPRGAYEQYF.

Only a few counts were recorded for this clone. V usage is TRBV7-3 and J usage is TRBJ1-5; D ambiguous. Deletions cut 0 bases from V and 5 bases from J, with 5 bases between. The CDR3 contains 13 residues. Per germline, CDR1 SGHTA and CDR2 FQGTGA. Here the CDR3 DNA reads TGTGCCAGCAGCTTAACGGCGGATCAGCCCCAGCATTTT. It codes for CASSLTADQPQHF.

V and J are TRBV27 and TRBJ2-7; 9 bases are shared with TRBD1. This CDR3 has 14 residues. Germline-derived CDR1 and CDR2 are MNHEY and SMNVEV (reference sequence). V shed 6 bases and J 6 bases; nucleotides not matched to a gene: 9. This CDR3 reads CASSLGTGRTEQYF. The DNA for the CDR3 is TGTGCCAGCAGCCTTGGGACAGGGAGGACCGAGCAGTACTTC.

The chain couples TRBV5-1 to TRBJ2-3; TRBD2 aligns across 10 bases. CDR3 length: 16 residues. In germline, CDR1 is SGHRS, CDR2 YFSETQ. The ends lost 4 bases at V and 0 bases at J; junction bases unmatched: 5. This CDR3 reads CASSLTAGGSTDTQYF. CDR3 nucleotides: TGCGCCAGCAGCCTCACAGCGGGGGGGAGCACAGATACGCAGTATTTT.

This clone has a handful of counts. The V and J genes are TRBV6-5 and TRBJ2-2; D not certain. This CDR3 spans 13 amino acids. Germline V gene data show CDR1 as MNHEY and CDR2 as SVGAGI. Trimming took 4 bases from V and 9 from J, leaving 12 bases between them. The CDR3, as DNA: TGTGCCAGCAGTTCCGACCACCCCCGGGAGCTGTTTTTT. Amino acid sequence: CASSSDHPRELFF.

The chain joins TRBV11-2 to TRBJ1-5; TRBD1 agrees at 8 bases. The V and J ends lost 4 bases and 7 bases, in that order; junction bases with no gene match: 9. This CDR3 has 15 amino acids. From germline, CDR1 is SGHAT and CDR2 FQNNGV. The CDR3 is CASSYGQGPRQPQHF. CDR3 nucleotide sequence: TGTGCCAGCAGCTATGGACAGGGCCCACGGCAGCCCCAGCATTTT.

The genes are TRBV15 and TRBJ2-1; 12 positions agree with TRBD1. Germline CDR1 LNHNV, CDR2 YYDKDF (reference sequence). With 5 bases clipped from V and 8 bases from J, the junction kept 7 bases outside the gene matches. This CDR3 has 15 amino acids. This CDR3 reads CATSGRDRGRDEQFF. DNA for the CDR3: TGTGCCACCAGCGGCCGGGACAGGGGGCGAGATGAGCAGTTCTTC.

The chain recombines TRBV7-8 with TRBJ1-5; a possible D gene is TRBD1 (5 bases). This CDR3 is 14 amino acids long. The ends were cut back, 0 bases at V and 7 bases at J, with 10 bases in the middle. CDR1 SGHVS and CDR2 FQNEAQ come from the germline V gene. The chain's CDR3 is CASSLAGRGQPQHF. The CDR3 coding sequence is TGTGCCAGCAGCTTAGCGGGCCGGGGGCAGCCCCAGCATTTT.

The genes are TRBV28 and TRBJ2-2; D is perhaps TRBD1 (6 bases). Looked up from germline, CDR1 is MDHEN and CDR2 is SYDVKM. V dropped 7 bases and J dropped 2 bases, with 20 bases sitting between them. The CDR3 contains 17 residues. Here the CDR3 reads CASTTPPGQLNTGELFF. In nucleotides, the CDR3 is TGTGCCAGCACTACTCCACCGGGACAACTTAACACCGGGGAGCTGTTTTTT.

The chain combines TRBV27 with TRBJ2-2, with unresolved D. CDR1 is MNHEY, CDR2 SMNVEV, per germline (reference sequence). The CDR3 runs to 15 residues. Deletions cut 2 bases from V and 0 bases from J, with 7 bases between. This CDR3 reads CASSLSLANTGELFF. The CDR3 nucleotides are TGTGCCAGCAGTTTAAGTCTCGCGAACACCGGGGAGCTGTTTTTT.

This rearrangement joins TRBV7-2 to TRBJ2-7; TRBD2 might be the D (6 bases). Germline CDR1 reads SGHTA; CDR2 reads FQGNSA. The CDR3 runs to 12 residues. The V gene lost 3 bases and the J gene lost 6 bases, with 9 bases spanning the gap. The CDR3 protein is CASSFGGTEQYF. CDR3 in DNA: TGTGCCAGCAGCTTCGGGGGAACCGAGCAGTACTTC.

V and J are TRBV18 and TRBJ1-5, with D maybe TRBD1 (5 bases). The CDR3 spans 15 residues. The V gene lost 6 bases and the J gene lost 4 bases, with 16 bases spanning the gap. Germline values: CDR1 KGHSH, CDR2 LQKENI. CDR3 sequence reads: CASSGDRPGNQPQHF. The DNA for the CDR3 is TGTGCCAGCTCCGGCGACAGACCGGGTAATCAGCCCCAGCATTTT.

This chain uses TRBV27 with TRBJ2-3; TRBD2 agrees at 7 bases. CDR3 length equals 16 residues. The trim removed 1 base at V and 3 bases at J, leaving 7 bases unmatched. CDR1 is MNHEY, CDR2 SMNVEV, per germline (reference sequence). The CDR3 coding sequence is TGTGCCAGCAGTTTATGGGGAGCGGGAATAACAGATACGCAGTATTTT. The encoded protein is CASSLWGAGITDTQYF.